These T cell receptor beta chains were read from a single sample in a study of T and B cells in COVID-19 patients. Via MiXCR, TCRdb re-called the multiplex PCR reads, giving one row per CDR3 protein. The profile shows 23,000 or so distinct CDR3 sequences, roughly 29% of them singletons. Sequencing input: blood. The receptors derive from a human donor who had recovered from COVID-19. CDR3s include the opening cysteine and the closing phenylalanine or tryptophan. Each record gives: V gene, D gene, clone size, J gene, CDR3 protein, CDR3 DNA. D genes are given only for firm matches. Not all rows give a size; the values are once, few, many and, for expanded clones, a class.

v_gene: TRBV6-5; d_gene: NA; abundance: NA; j_gene: TRBJ1-2; CDR3aa: CASSRSGLGNYGYTF; CDR3nt: TGTGCCAGCAGTCGATCGGGGCTGGGGAACTATGGCTACACCTTC
v_gene: TRBV6-2/TRBV6-3; d_gene: NA; abundance: NA; j_gene: TRBJ1-1; CDR3aa: CASSHQSTEAFF; CDR3nt: TGTGCCAGCAGTCACCAGAGCACTGAAGCTTTCTTT
v_gene: TRBV12-3/TRBV12-4; d_gene: NA; abundance: few; j_gene: TRBJ2-7; CDR3aa: CASSAQGLPEQYF; CDR3nt: TGTGCCAGCAGTGCCCAGGGGTTGCCCGAGCAGTACTTC
v_gene: TRBV6-5; d_gene: TRBD1; abundance: few; j_gene: TRBJ1-5; CDR3aa: CASSPIDRVQPQHF; CDR3nt: TGTGCCAGCAGTCCTATTGACAGGGTTCAGCCCCAGCATTTT
v_gene: TRBV5-1; d_gene: TRBD1; abundance: NA; j_gene: TRBJ1-4; CDR3aa: CASAPTGGEKLFF; CDR3nt: TGCGCCAGCGCCCCGACAGGGGGTGAAAAACTGTTTTTT
v_gene: TRBV20-1; d_gene: NA; abundance: NA; j_gene: TRBJ1-6; CDR3aa: CSASDARLDSPLHF; CDR3nt: TGCAGTGCTTCGGACGCTCGATTGGATTCACCCCTCCACTTT
v_gene: TRBV11-3; d_gene: NA; abundance: medium-sized; j_gene: TRBJ2-7; CDR3aa: CASSPAPDGGYEQYF; CDR3nt: TGTGCCAGCAGCCCCGCCCCGGACGGAGGGTACGAGCAGTACTTC
v_gene: TRBV6-9; d_gene: NA; abundance: many; j_gene: TRBJ1-5; CDR3aa: CASSYGAGDLSNQPQHF; CDR3nt: TGTGCCAGCAGTTATGGTGCGGGGGACTTGAGCAATCAGCCCCAGCATTTT
v_gene: TRBV5-4; d_gene: NA; abundance: few; j_gene: TRBJ1-2; CDR3aa: CASSPRQWEIYGYTF; CDR3nt: TGTGCCAGCAGCCCCCGACAGTGGGAGATCTATGGCTACACCTTC
v_gene: TRBV12-3/TRBV12-4; d_gene: NA; abundance: few; j_gene: TRBJ1-3; CDR3aa: CASSLVASGNTIYF; CDR3nt: TGTGCCAGCAGTTTAGTAGCCAGTGGAAACACCATATATTTT
v_gene: TRBV18; d_gene: NA; abundance: NA; j_gene: TRBJ1-1; CDR3aa: CASSPPSSLEAFF; CDR3nt: TGTGCCAGCTCACCTCCCTCATCCCTTGAAGCTTTCTTT
v_gene: TRBV10-3; d_gene: TRBD1; abundance: few; j_gene: TRBJ2-7; CDR3aa: CAVSGTGGAEQYF; CDR3nt: TGTGCCGTCTCCGGGACAGGGGGCGCCGAGCAGTACTTC
v_gene: TRBV18; d_gene: NA; abundance: once; j_gene: TRBJ1-5; CDR3aa: CASSPTTEQPQHF; CDR3nt: TGTGCCAGCTCCCCGACGACGGAGCAGCCCCAGCATTTT
v_gene: TRBV19; d_gene: NA; abundance: many; j_gene: TRBJ2-1; CDR3aa: CAPWGVNNEQFF; CDR3nt: TGTGCCCCCTGGGGGGTTAACAATGAGCAGTTCTTC
v_gene: TRBV7-6; d_gene: NA; abundance: NA; j_gene: TRBJ1-2; CDR3aa: CASSPRASLNGYTF; CDR3nt: TGTGCCAGCAGCCCTCGGGCCAGTCTGAATGGCTACACCTTC
v_gene: TRBV20-1; d_gene: NA; abundance: NA; j_gene: TRBJ2-1; CDR3aa: CSASYNEQFF; CDR3nt: TGCAGTGCTTCCTACAATGAGCAGTTCTTC
v_gene: TRBV20-1; d_gene: NA; abundance: NA; j_gene: TRBJ1-1; CDR3aa: CSWDTEAFF; CDR3nt: TGCAGTTGGGACACTGAAGCTTTCTTT
v_gene: TRBV11-3; d_gene: NA; abundance: few; j_gene: TRBJ2-3; CDR3aa: CASSLVRPPFPTDTQYF; CDR3nt: TGTGCCAGCAGCTTGGTCAGACCTCCCTTCCCCACAGATACGCAGTATTTT
v_gene: TRBV10-3; d_gene: NA; abundance: few; j_gene: TRBJ2-2; CDR3aa: CAIRGAHTGELFF; CDR3nt: TGTGCCATCAGAGGGGCCCACACCGGGGAGCTGTTTTTT
v_gene: TRBV7-2; d_gene: NA; abundance: few; j_gene: TRBJ2-1; CDR3aa: CASSLGSNEQFF; CDR3nt: TGTGCCAGCAGCTTAGGAAGCAATGAGCAGTTCTTC
v_gene: TRBV11-3; d_gene: TRBD1; abundance: medium-sized; j_gene: TRBJ2-7; CDR3aa: CASSKRTGFYEQYF; CDR3nt: TGTGCCAGCAGCAAACGGACAGGGTTCTACGAGCAGTACTTC
v_gene: TRBV27; d_gene: NA; abundance: once; j_gene: TRBJ1-6; CDR3aa: CASSLASVHNSPLHF; CDR3nt: TGTGCCAGCAGCTTGGCTAGTGTCCATAATTCACCCCTCCACTTT
v_gene: TRBV5-6; d_gene: TRBD1; abundance: NA; j_gene: TRBJ1-1; CDR3aa: CASSIISTGGGTEAFF; CDR3nt: TGTGCCAGCAGCATAATCAGCACAGGGGGCGGTACTGAAGCTTTCTTT
v_gene: TRBV5-4; d_gene: NA; abundance: NA; j_gene: TRBJ2-5; CDR3aa: CASSPSTIYQETQYF; CDR3nt: TGTGCCAGCAGCCCCTCGACTATTTACCAAGAGACCCAGTACTTC
v_gene: TRBV11-2; d_gene: NA; abundance: NA; j_gene: TRBJ2-5; CDR3aa: CASSLAGGRETQYF; CDR3nt: TGTGCCAGCAGCTTAGCAGGGGGGCGAGAGACCCAGTACTTC
v_gene: TRBV24-1; d_gene: NA; abundance: few; j_gene: TRBJ1-5; CDR3aa: CATSGGAGVSNQPQHF; CDR3nt: TGTGCCACCAGTGGAGGGGCAGGGGTTAGCAATCAGCCCCAGCATTTT
v_gene: TRBV6-2/TRBV6-3; d_gene: TRBD1; abundance: NA; j_gene: TRBJ1-5; CDR3aa: CASMPARGGNQPQHF; CDR3nt: TGTGCCAGCATGCCGGCCAGGGGGGGCAATCAGCCCCAGCATTTT
v_gene: TRBV19; d_gene: NA; abundance: medium-sized; j_gene: TRBJ1-5; CDR3aa: CASSTGHNQPQHF; CDR3nt: TGTGCCAGTAGTACGGGACATAATCAGCCCCAGCATTTT
v_gene: TRBV30; d_gene: TRBD2; abundance: NA; j_gene: TRBJ2-3; CDR3aa: CAYSIRGGTDTQYF; CDR3nt: TGTGCCTATTCAATCCGGGGGGGCACAGATACGCAGTATTTT
v_gene: TRBV10-3; d_gene: TRBD1; abundance: NA; j_gene: TRBJ1-1; CDR3aa: CAIRQGLNTEAFF; CDR3nt: TGTGCCATCAGACAGGGGTTGAACACTGAAGCTTTCTTT
v_gene: TRBV10-1; d_gene: NA; abundance: NA; j_gene: TRBJ2-3; CDR3aa: CASTQGRSTDTQYF; CDR3nt: TGCGCCAGCACACAGGGAAGAAGCACAGATACGCAGTATTTT
v_gene: TRBV28; d_gene: TRBD1; abundance: NA; j_gene: TRBJ2-7; CDR3aa: CASSTAGDSSTYEQYF; CDR3nt: TGTGCCAGCAGCACAGCCGGGGACAGTTCCACCTACGAGCAGTACTTC
v_gene: TRBV29-1; d_gene: NA; abundance: medium-sized; j_gene: TRBJ2-3; CDR3aa: CSVDFRDTQYF; CDR3nt: TGCAGCGTTGACTTTCGCGATACGCAGTATTTT
v_gene: TRBV27; d_gene: TRBD1; abundance: medium-sized; j_gene: TRBJ2-5; CDR3aa: CASSSQGEGETQYF; CDR3nt: TGTGCCAGCAGTTCACAGGGGGAAGGAGAGACCCAGTACTTC
v_gene: TRBV28; d_gene: NA; abundance: NA; j_gene: TRBJ2-5; CDR3aa: CASSFALSTQYF; CDR3nt: TGTGCCAGCAGTTTCGCCCTTTCGACCCAGTACTTC
v_gene: TRBV11-3; d_gene: TRBD1; abundance: NA; j_gene: TRBJ1-6; CDR3aa: CASRRPGQGRLNSPLHF; CDR3nt: TGTGCCAGCAGAAGACCGGGACAGGGGCGGCTAAATTCACCCCTCCACTTT
v_gene: TRBV11-3; d_gene: NA; abundance: NA; j_gene: TRBJ2-1; CDR3aa: CASSLVADHYNEQFF; CDR3nt: TGTGCCAGCAGCTTAGTAGCGGACCATTACAATGAGCAGTTCTTC
v_gene: TRBV30; d_gene: NA; abundance: NA; j_gene: TRBJ1-6; CDR3aa: CAWSPPNSPLHF; CDR3nt: TGTGCCTGGAGCCCCCCGAATTCACCCCTCCACTTT